Listed below are T cell receptor beta chains from one sample, sequenced in a study of blood T cell repertoires in COVID-19. The protocol was immunoSEQ multiplex PCR, while the TCRdb copy is restricted to in-frame clones and leaves out a portion. There are 200,000 to 300,000 clones in the sample; just under 85% occur only once, and over 1.5% lies in the top ten. Sequencing used peripheral blood. Receptors originate from a woman of 80 years or more with acute or convalescent COVID-19. CDR3s include the opening cysteine and the closing phenylalanine or tryptophan. D genes are given only for firm matches. Clone size is not always given. Where it is, it says once, few, many or a class for expanded clones.

clone size	V gene	J gene	D gene	CDR3 protein
-	TRBV7-3	TRBJ2-1	TRBD1	CASSPDRVSYNEQFF
few	TRBV5-1	TRBJ2-7	-	CASSFQGSYEQYF
-	TRBV2	TRBJ1-5	-	CASSERAESNQPQHF
-	TRBV10-3	TRBJ2-1	-	CAISESQITSNEQFF
-	TRBV27	TRBJ2-1	-	CASSFRGPVYNEQFF
-	TRBV29-1	TRBJ2-5	TRBD1	CSVEARDRQETQYF
-	TRBV13	TRBJ2-5	-	CASSLGRTVGRLAQYF
-	TRBV14	TRBJ1-1	-	CASSQDLGRLNTEAFF
-	TRBV5-1	TRBJ2-1	TRBD2	CASSWRGVENEQFF
-	TRBV4-3	TRBJ2-2	TRBD1	CASSQRQYRGRSGTGELFF
-	TRBV28	TRBJ2-3	TRBD1	CASSFLRDRGTDTQYF
-	TRBV21-1	TRBJ1-5	-	CASSNDRGFTNSNQPQHF
-	TRBV5-1	TRBJ1-1	-	CASSLGLSGFTEAFF
-	TRBV15	TRBJ2-7	-	CATSDRDTAYEQYF
-	TRBV20-1	TRBJ2-1	-	CSVAGMGEQFF
-	TRBV7-6	TRBJ1-1	TRBD1	CASSPDRGQGTEAFF
-	TRBV5-4	TRBJ2-5	TRBD1	CASSRAGTGEETQYF
-	TRBV6-5	TRBJ1-2	-	CASRGANYGYTF
few	TRBV28	TRBJ2-1	-	CASSFSYNEQFF
-	TRBV28	TRBJ1-1	-	CASSSFGGTTEAFF
-	TRBV11-2	TRBJ2-1	TRBD2	CASSPRLAGGHEQFF
-	TRBV9	TRBJ2-7	-	CASSVSVDSPLFEQYF
-	TRBV5-5	TRBJ2-1	-	CASSFITAPNEQFF
once	TRBV7-9	TRBJ1-1	-	CASSASRQALNTEAFF
-	TRBV9	TRBJ2-5	-	CASSLTAGVETQYF
-	TRBV4-3	TRBJ1-3	TRBD1	CASSQDAGQALDTIYF
-	TRBV6-2/TRBV6-3	TRBJ1-2	-	CASSPPLGGVYTF
once	TRBV5-4	TRBJ1-4	TRBD1	CASSVDRGREKLFF
-	TRBV5-1	TRBJ2-1	TRBD2	CASSKLAGGSYNEQFF
once	TRBV4-3	TRBJ1-1	-	CASSQDLPGLGGSTEAFF
-	TRBV6-6	TRBJ1-2	TRBD1	CASSYGVTGRNGYTF
-	TRBV19	TRBJ1-2	-	CASSTPSEGRGGYTF
-	TRBV12-3/TRBV12-4	TRBJ2-1	-	CASSLSQGGEQFF
-	TRBV12-3/TRBV12-4	TRBJ2-3	-	CASSLAPDTQYF
-	TRBV3-1/TRBV3-2	TRBJ1-2	-	CASSQGQASYGYTF
-	TRBV6-6	TRBJ1-2	TRBD1	CASSLGQGGNYGYTF
-	TRBV7-8	TRBJ2-7	-	CASSLQVEQYF
-	TRBV6-5	TRBJ2-2	-	CASQGGYRELFF
-	TRBV27	TRBJ1-2	TRBD1	CASSYRDSYGYTF
once	TRBV15	TRBJ1-3	-	CATSRGGEGGNTIYF
-	TRBV27	TRBJ2-3	-	CASSLTGQALWDTQYF
once	TRBV4-1	TRBJ2-5	TRBD1	CASSQDRTGGQETQYF
few	TRBV5-8	TRBJ2-2	TRBD1	CASSSGQGANTGELFF
-	TRBV3-1/TRBV3-2	TRBJ2-1	-	CASSGWGVNEQFF
-	TRBV6-5	TRBJ2-2	TRBD2	CASSFSGGTTGELFF
-	TRBV7-9	TRBJ2-7	-	CASSPLRERSYEQYF
once	TRBV7-8	TRBJ2-4	-	CASSLSVLGSWGNIQYF